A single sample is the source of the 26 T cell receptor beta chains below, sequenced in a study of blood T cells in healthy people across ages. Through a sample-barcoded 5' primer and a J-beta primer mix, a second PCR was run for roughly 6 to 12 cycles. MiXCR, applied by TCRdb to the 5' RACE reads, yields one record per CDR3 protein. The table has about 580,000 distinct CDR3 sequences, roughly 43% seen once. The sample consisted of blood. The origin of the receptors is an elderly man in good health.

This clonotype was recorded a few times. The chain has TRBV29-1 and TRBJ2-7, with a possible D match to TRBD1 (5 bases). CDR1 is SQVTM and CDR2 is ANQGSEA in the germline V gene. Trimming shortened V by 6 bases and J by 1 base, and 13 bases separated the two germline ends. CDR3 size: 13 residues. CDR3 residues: CSVGKTDSYEQYF. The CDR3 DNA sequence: TGCAGCGTAGGGAAGACAGATTCCTACGAGCAGTACTTC.

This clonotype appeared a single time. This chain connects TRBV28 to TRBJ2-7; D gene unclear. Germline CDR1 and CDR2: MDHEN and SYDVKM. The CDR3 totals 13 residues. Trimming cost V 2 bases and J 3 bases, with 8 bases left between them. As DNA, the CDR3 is TGTGCCAGCAGTTTAGGCACCCACTACGAGCAGTACTTC. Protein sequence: CASSLGTHYEQYF.

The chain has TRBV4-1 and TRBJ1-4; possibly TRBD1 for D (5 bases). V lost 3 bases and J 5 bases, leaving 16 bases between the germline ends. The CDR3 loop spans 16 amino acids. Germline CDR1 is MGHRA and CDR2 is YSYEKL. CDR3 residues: CASSQGPGRKNEKLFF. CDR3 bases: TGCGCCAGCAGCCAGGGTCCAGGGCGGAAAAATGAAAAACTGTTTTTT.

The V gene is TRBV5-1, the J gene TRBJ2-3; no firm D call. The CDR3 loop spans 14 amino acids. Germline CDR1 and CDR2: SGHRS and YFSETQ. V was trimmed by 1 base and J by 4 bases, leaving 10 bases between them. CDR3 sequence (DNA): TGCGCCAGCAGCTTGTTTCCTGCATCAGATACGCAGTATTTT. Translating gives CASSLFPASDTQYF.

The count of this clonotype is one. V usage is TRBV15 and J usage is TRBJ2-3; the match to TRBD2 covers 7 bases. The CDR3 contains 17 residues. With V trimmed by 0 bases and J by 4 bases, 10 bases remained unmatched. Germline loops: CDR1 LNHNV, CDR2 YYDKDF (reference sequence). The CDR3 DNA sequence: TGTGCCACCAGCAGAGATGGGAGCGGTACTAGCGCAGATACGCAGTATTTT. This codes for CATSRDGSGTSADTQYF.

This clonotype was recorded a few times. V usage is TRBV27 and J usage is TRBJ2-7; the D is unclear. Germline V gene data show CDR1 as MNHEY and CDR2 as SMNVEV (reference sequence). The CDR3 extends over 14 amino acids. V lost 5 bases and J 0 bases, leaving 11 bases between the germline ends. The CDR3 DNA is TGTGCCAGCAGTGGCCGAAGAAGCTCCTACGAGCAGTACTTC. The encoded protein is CASSGRRSSYEQYF.

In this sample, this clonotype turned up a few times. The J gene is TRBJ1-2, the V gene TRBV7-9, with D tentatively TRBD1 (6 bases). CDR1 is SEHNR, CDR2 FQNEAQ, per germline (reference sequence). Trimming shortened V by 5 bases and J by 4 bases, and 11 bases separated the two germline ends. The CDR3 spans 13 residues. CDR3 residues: CASSQQGFYGYTF. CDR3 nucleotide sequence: TGTGCCAGCAGCCAACAGGGATTCTATGGCTACACCTTC.

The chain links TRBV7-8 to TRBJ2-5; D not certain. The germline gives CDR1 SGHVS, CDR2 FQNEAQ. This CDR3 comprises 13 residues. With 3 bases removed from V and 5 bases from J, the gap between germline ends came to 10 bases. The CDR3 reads CASSFKGIETQYF. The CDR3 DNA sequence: TGTGCCAGCAGCTTTAAGGGCATCGAGACCCAGTACTTC. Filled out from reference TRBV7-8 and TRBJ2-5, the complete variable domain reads GAGVSQSPRYKVAKRGQDVALRCDPISGHVSLFWYQQALGQGPEFLTYFQNEAQLDKSGLPSDRFFAERPEGSVSTLKIQRTQQEDSAVYLCASSFKGIETQYFGPGTRLLVL.

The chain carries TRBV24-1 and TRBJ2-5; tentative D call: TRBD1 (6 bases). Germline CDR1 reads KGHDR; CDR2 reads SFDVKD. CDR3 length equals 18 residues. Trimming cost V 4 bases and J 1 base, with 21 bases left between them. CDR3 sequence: CATSDPSAIDRSQETQYF. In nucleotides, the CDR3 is TGTGCCACCAGTGACCCCAGCGCGATAGACAGGAGCCAAGAGACCCAGTACTTC.

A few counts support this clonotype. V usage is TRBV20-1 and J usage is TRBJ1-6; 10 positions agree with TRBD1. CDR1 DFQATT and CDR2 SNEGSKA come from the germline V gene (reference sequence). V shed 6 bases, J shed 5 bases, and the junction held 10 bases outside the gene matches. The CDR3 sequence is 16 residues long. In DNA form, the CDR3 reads TGCAGTGCCGATCCGGGACAGGGGATGGATAATTCACCCCTCCACTTT. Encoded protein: CSADPGQGMDNSPLHF.

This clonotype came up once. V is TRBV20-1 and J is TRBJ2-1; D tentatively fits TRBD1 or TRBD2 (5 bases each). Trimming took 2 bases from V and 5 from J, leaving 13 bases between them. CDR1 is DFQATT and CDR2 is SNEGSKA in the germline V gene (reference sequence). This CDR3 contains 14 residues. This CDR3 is CSARPGPIHNEQFF. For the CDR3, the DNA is TGCAGTGCTAGACCGGGACCCATACACAATGAGCAGTTCTTC.

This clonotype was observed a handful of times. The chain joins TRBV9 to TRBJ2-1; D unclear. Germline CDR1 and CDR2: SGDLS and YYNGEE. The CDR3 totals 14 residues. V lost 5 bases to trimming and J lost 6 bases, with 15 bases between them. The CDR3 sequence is CASRLPPGANEQFF. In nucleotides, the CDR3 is TGTGCCAGCAGACTACCCCCGGGTGCCAATGAGCAGTTCTTC.

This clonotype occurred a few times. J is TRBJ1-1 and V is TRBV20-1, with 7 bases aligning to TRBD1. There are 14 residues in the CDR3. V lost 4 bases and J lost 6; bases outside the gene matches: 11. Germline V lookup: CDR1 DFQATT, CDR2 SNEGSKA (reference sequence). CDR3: CSAIRQGIRPEAFF. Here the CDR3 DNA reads TGCAGTGCTATCCGACAGGGAATTCGTCCTGAAGCTTTCTTT.

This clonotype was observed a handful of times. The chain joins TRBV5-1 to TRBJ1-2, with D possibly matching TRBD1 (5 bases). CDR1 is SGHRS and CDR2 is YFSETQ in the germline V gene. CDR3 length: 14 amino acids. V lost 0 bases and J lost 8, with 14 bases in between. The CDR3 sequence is CASSLAERGWGYTF. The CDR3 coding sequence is TGCGCCAGCAGCTTGGCCGAAAGGGGCTGGGGCTACACCTTC.

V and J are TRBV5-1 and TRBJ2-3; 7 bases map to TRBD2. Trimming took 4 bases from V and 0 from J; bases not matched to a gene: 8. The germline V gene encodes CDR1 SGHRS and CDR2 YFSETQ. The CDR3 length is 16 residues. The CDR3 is CASSLLASGSTDTQYF. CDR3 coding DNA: TGCGCCAGCAGCCTTCTGGCTAGCGGTAGCACAGATACGCAGTATTTT.

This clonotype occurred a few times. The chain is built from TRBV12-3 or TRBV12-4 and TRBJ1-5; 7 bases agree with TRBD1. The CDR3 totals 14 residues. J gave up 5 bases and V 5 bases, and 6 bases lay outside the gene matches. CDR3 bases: TGTGCCAGCAGTCCGACAGGGACTGATCAGCCCCAGCATTTT. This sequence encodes CASSPTGTDQPQHF.

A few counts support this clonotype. CDR3 sequence reads: CASSLEARHYGYTF. In nucleotides, the CDR3 is TGCGCCAGCAGCTTGGAGGCCAGGCACTATGGCTACACCTTC. The chain recombines TRBV5-1 with TRBJ1-2; no clear D gene. Germline CDR1 is SGHRS and CDR2 is YFSETQ. V lost 0 bases and J 3 bases, leaving 9 bases between the germline ends. The CDR3 extends over 14 amino acids.

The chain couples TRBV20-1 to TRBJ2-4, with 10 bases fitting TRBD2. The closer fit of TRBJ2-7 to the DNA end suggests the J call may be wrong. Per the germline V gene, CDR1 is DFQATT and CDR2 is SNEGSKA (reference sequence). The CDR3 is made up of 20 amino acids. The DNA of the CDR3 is TGCAGTGCTAGAGATCGTTCAAGACTAGCGGGCGCTATGGGGAGCTACGAGCAGTACTTC. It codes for CSARDRSRLAGAMGSYEQYF.

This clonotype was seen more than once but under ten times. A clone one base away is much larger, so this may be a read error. CDR3 DNA sequence: TGTGCCAGCAGCAAACACAATGAGCAGTTCTTC. Protein: CASSKHNEQFF. The V and J genes are TRBV21-1 and TRBJ2-1. TRBV21-1 is an annotated pseudogene. The CDR3 loop spans 11 amino acids.

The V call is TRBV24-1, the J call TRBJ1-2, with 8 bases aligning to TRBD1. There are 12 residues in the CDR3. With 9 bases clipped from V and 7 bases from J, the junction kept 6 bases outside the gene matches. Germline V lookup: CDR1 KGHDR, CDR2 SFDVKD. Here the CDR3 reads CATAGQGGGYTF. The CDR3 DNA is TGTGCCACCGCAGGACAGGGCGGTGGCTACACCTTC.

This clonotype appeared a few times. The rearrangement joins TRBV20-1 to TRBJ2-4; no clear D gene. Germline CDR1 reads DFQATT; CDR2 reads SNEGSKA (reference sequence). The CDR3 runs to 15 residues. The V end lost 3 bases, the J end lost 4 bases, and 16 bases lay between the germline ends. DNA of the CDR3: TGCAGTGCTAGGAATCCGGACGGTGGGAAAAACATTCAGTACTTC. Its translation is CSARNPDGGKNIQYF.

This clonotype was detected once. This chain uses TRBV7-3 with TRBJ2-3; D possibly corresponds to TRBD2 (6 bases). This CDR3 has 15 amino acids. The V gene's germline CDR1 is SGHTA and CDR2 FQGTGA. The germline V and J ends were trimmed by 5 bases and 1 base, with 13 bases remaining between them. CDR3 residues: CASSRQGLCTDTQYF. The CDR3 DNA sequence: TGTGCCAGCAGCCGCCAGGGACTTTGCACAGATACGCAGTATTTT.

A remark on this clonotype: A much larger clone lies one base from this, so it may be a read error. The CDR3 bases are TGTACCAGCAGGGAAACCGGGACAGGGGGCGATAGCAATCAGCCCCAGCATTTT. This sequence encodes CTSRETGTGGDSNQPQHF. This sequence joins TRBV6-1 and TRBJ1-5; TRBD1 aligns across 12 bases. Germline-derived CDR1 and CDR2 are MNHNS and SASEGT. The CDR3 sequence is 18 residues long.

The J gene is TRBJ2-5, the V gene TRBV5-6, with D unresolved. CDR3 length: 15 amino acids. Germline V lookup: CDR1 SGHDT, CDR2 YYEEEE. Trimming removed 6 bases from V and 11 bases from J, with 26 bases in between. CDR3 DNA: TGTGCCAGCACCCCCAACTACCGGAGTGGCAATGAGCAGTACTTC. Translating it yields CASTPNYRSGNEQYF.

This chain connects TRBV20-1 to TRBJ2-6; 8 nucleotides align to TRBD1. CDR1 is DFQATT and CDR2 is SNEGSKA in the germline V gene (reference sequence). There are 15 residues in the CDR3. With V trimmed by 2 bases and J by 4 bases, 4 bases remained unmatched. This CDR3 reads CSARQDRAGANVLTF. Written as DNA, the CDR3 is TGCAGTGCTAGACAGGACAGGGCCGGGGCCAACGTCCTGACTTTC.

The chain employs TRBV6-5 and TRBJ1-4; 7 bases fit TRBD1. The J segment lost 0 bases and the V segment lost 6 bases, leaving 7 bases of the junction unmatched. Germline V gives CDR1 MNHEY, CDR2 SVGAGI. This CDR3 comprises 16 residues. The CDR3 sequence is CASSRDSHATNEKLFF. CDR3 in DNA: TGTGCCAGCAGCCGGGACAGCCACGCAACTAATGAAAAACTGTTTTTT.